The T cell receptor (beta chain) described here comes from a study of T cells in Graves' hyperthyroidism and ophthalmopathy. Study conclusions and caveats: Blood also contained most expanded thyroid clonotypes above 0.001.

Amplified regions were TCR beta CDR3 sequences from RNA transcripts. During a first-round RT-PCR of the TCR CDR3, the HTBI primer set was used. TCRdb analysed the multiplex PCR reads with MiXCR anew, one entry per CDR3 protein. The sample lists some 560,000 distinct CDR3 sequences; around 15% were seen once. This clonotype was counted only a few times. The antigen is undetermined. Germline values: CDR1 MNHNS, CDR2 SASEGT. This CDR3 comprises 12 residues. J was trimmed by 8 bases and V by 10 bases; bases with no gene match: 5. Input material: blood. V and J are TRBV6-1 and TRBJ2-2; TRBD2 agrees at 9 bases. The clonotype originates from a woman aged 40 to 50 with Graves' hyperthyroidism. The CDR3: CATIAGVGELFF. In DNA, the CDR3 is TGTGCCACGATAGCGGGAGTGGGGGAGCTGTTTTTT.